This section outlines one T cell receptor (beta chain) sequence together with its context. The antigen remains undetermined. The data were produced by immunoSEQ multiplex PCR, yet TCRdb's version contains in-frame clones alone and is incomplete. The sample shows around 62,000 clones, more than 70% of them seen only once. V trimming: 6 bases; J trimming: 2 bases; junction bases outside the gene matches: 7. Germline V gene data show CDR1 as SEHNR and CDR2 as FQNEAQ (reference sequence). The CDR3 has 15 residues. The record originates from a study of OX40 agonist ivuxolimab in advanced cancers. In the study overall: Patients got intravenous ivuxolimab at 0.01 to 10 mg/kg every 2 weeks. Earlier anti-PD-1, anti-PD-L1 or anti-CTLA-4 therapy was permitted; 30% to 50% had received some. Two patients with cutaneous melanoma and one with hepatocellular carcinoma, three in total, showed partial responses.

Overall study findings and caveats: Some patients who did not respond also had low normalized T-cell clonal expansion.

The sample in question was CD4+ or CD8+ T cells sorted from blood, obtained in a trial of the OX40 agonist ivuxolimab. V is TRBV7-9 and J is TRBJ2-5; the match to TRBD1 covers 9 bases. The receptor comes from an adult with an advanced solid tumor such as melanoma, head and neck, liver or kidney cancer. In DNA, the CDR3 is TGTGCCAGCAGGACCGGACAGGGGCAACAAGAGACCCAGTACTTC. It specifies CASRTGQGQQETQYF.